This T cell receptor (beta chain) came from a study of T cell responses to AZD1222 COVID-19 vaccine. General study findings and limits: Repertoires were obtained solely post-peak T cell response. Spike-specific TCR breadth and depth both grew after two AZD1222 doses. Regions left unmutated in variants are reportedly the target of nearly half of spike-specific TCRs. Spike-spanning, vaccine-associated CD4 TCRs were dominant at 160-218 and 743-854.

This CDR3 is built from 18 residues. Trimming cost V 3 bases and J 4 bases; bases outside gene matches: 14. The germline CDR1 and CDR2 sequences are SGDLS and YYNGEE. The method was immunoSEQ multiplex PCR; TCRdb's version includes in-frame clones alone and lacks a portion of them. In the table there are 100,000 to 150,000 clones, over 75% of which are singletons. Worth noting for this clone: The antigen is not known.

This receptor was obtained from an adult who received the MenACWY meningococcal vaccine as a control. Sequencing was performed on peripheral blood, taken 28 days after the second dose of the MenACWY control vaccine. The chain joins TRBV9 to TRBJ1-1; 11 nucleotides line up with TRBD1. The CDR3 spells CASSASSWTGGIGTEAFF. CDR3 in DNA: TGTGCCAGCAGCGCGTCCTCATGGACAGGGGGCATAGGCACTGAAGCTTTCTTT. The full variable domain, its missing parts supplied by reference TRBV9 and TRBJ1-1, is DSGVTQTPKHLITATGQRVTLRCSPRSGDLSVYWYQQSLDQGLQFLIQYYNGEERAKGNILERFSAQQFPDLHSELNLSSLELGDSALYFCASSASSWTGGIGTEAFFGQGTRLTVV.